This TCR beta chain was retrieved from a study of blood T cell repertoires in COVID-19. V trimming: 4 bases; J trimming: 2 bases; junction bases outside the gene matches: 10. Germline CDR1 reads MNHEY; CDR2 reads SVGAGI. The CDR3 length is 16 residues. Participants were aged 18 to 89 years from 20 to 30 US areas. Participant-reported clinical history was the basis for cohort assignment. Recovery among Cohort 3 donors was established by two negative PCRs, clearance, or symptom resolution. As originally analysed: Nucleated cell number was recorded as an estimate derived from reference gene primer amplification. Sequencing used immunoSEQ multiplex PCR; TCRdb keeps in-frame clones, though not all of them. V and J calls plus clone size are reproduced from that table; the DNA served to infer D and trimming. The sample has 150,000 to 200,000 clones, 82% seen once.

V and J are TRBV6-5 and TRBJ1-1; 7 bases map to TRBD1. The sequencing input was PBMCs or T cells enriched from blood (not recorded which). This TCR derives from a man aged 55 to 70 who had recovered from COVID-19. CDR3 nucleotides: TGTGCCAGCAGTTCCCCCAGACAGGGAATAAACACTGAAGCTTTCTTT. This sequence encodes CASSSPRQGINTEAFF.